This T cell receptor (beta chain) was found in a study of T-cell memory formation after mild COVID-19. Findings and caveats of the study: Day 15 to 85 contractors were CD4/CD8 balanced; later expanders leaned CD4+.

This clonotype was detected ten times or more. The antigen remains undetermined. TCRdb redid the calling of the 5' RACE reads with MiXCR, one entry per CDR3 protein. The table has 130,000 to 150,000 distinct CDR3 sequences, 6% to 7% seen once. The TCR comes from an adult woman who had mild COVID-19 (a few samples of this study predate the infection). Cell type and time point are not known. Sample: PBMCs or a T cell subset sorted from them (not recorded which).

CDR3 coding DNA: TGTGCCACCCGGACTAGCGGGACCTACGAGCAGTACTTC. The encoded protein is CATRTSGTYEQYF. The genes are TRBV6-5 and TRBJ2-7; 12 bases align to TRBD2. Germline trimming cut 10 bases from V and 2 bases from J; bases unmatched to any gene: 3. This CDR3 comprises 13 residues. Germline CDR1 MNHEY, CDR2 SVGAGI.